A single sample gave rise to the 20 T cell receptor beta chains below, sequenced in a study of T-cell memory formation after mild COVID-19. TCRdb re-analysed the 5' RACE reads in MiXCR, keeping a single row per CDR3 protein. This sample has hundreds of thousands of distinct CDR3 sequences, with 20% to 25% found just once. Sample: PBMCs or a T cell subset sorted from them (not recorded which). These receptors came from an adult woman who had mild COVID-19 (a few samples of this study predate the infection). Cell type and time point are not known.

This clonotype was observed many times. The genes are TRBV6-5 and TRBJ1-1; D may be TRBD1 (6 bases). The V end lost 6 bases, the J end lost 1 base, and 12 bases lay between the germline ends. The CDR3 runs 14 residues. From germline, CDR1 is MNHEY and CDR2 SVGAGI. Here the CDR3 reads CASRRDIWNTEAFF. The CDR3 region has the DNA TGTGCCAGCAGGCGGGACATTTGGAACACTGAAGCTTTCTTT.

The rearrangement links TRBV11-2 to TRBJ2-1; 9 positions agree with TRBD2. With V trimmed by 5 bases and J by 9 bases, 11 bases remained unmatched. Germline values: CDR1 SGHAT, CDR2 FQNNGV. This CDR3 is built from 15 residues. The CDR3 protein is CASSPPGLALAEQFF. The DNA for the CDR3 is TGTGCCAGCAGCCCTCCGGGACTAGCTTTGGCTGAGCAGTTCTTC.

This clonotype was counted once. V is TRBV6-6 and J is TRBJ1-5; D gene unclear. The CDR3 runs to 18 residues. Germline V gene data show CDR1 as MNHNY and CDR2 as SVGAGI (reference sequence). The germline V and J ends were trimmed by 7 bases and 4 bases, with 26 bases remaining between them. The CDR3 loop is CASKLVRIGREQNQPQHF. CDR3 sequence (DNA): TGTGCCAGCAAGTTGGTAAGAATAGGGCGGGAACAAAATCAGCCCCAGCATTTT.

This sequence joins TRBV12-3 or TRBV12-4 and TRBJ2-7; D may be TRBD1 (5 bases). The CDR3 length is 14 residues. V was pared by 1 base and J by 2 bases, with 9 bases between. CDR3 DNA sequence: TGTGCCAGCAGTTTAGGACAGAGAGCCTACGAGCAGTACTTC. Protein product: CASSLGQRAYEQYF.

This clonotype has ten or more counts. The V call is TRBV15, the J call TRBJ2-1, with D perhaps matching TRBD2 (6 bases). V lost 0 bases, J lost 0 bases, and 6 bases lay in between. The germline V gene has CDR1 LNHNV and CDR2 YYDKDF (reference sequence). The CDR3 covers 15 residues. The CDR3 DNA sequence: TGTGCCACCAGCAGAGACGGGGGCTCCTACAATGAGCAGTTCTTC. This gives the protein CATSRDGGSYNEQFF.

Only a few counts were recorded for this clonotype. The chain uses TRBV6-5 and TRBJ2-3; D gene uncertain. V lost 2 bases to trimming and J lost 6 bases, with 15 bases between them. CDR3 length: 15 amino acids. Germline V gene data show CDR1 as MNHEY and CDR2 as SVGAGI. DNA of the CDR3: TGTGCCAGCAGTTACGCGGCCGAAGCACAGGATACGCAGTATTTT. As protein: CASSYAAEAQDTQYF.

The rearrangement joins TRBV18 to TRBJ2-1, with 9 bases matching TRBD2. Germline values: CDR1 KGHSH, CDR2 LQKENI. Trimming took 3 bases from V and 7 from J; bases not matched to a gene: 16. The length of the CDR3 is 18 residues. As DNA, the CDR3 is TGTGCCAGCTCACCTCCCGTAGGCGGGGGGGCAAAGAGGAATGAGCAGTTCTTC. As protein: CASSPPVGGGAKRNEQFF.

This clonotype was detected a few times. This chain links TRBV7-2 with TRBJ2-7; 10 bases fit TRBD2. Germline V gene data show CDR1 as SGHTA and CDR2 as FQGNSA. The CDR3 consists of 15 residues. With 4 bases clipped from V and 4 bases from J, the junction kept 7 bases outside the gene matches. In DNA, the CDR3 is TGTGCCAGCAGCTCCCCCCTAGCGGGAGTTTACGAGCAGTACTTC. Its translation is CASSSPLAGVYEQYF.

This clonotype was counted between two and nine times. The CDR3 DNA follows: TGCGCCAGCACCCTGGATAAAATAGCGGGAGCTGAGCAGTTCTTC. Its protein is CASTLDKIAGAEQFF. The V gene is TRBV5-1, the J gene TRBJ2-1; 9 nucleotides match TRBD2. V was pared by 6 bases and J by 9 bases, with 13 bases of the junction left unmatched. The CDR3 is 15 residues long. Per germline, CDR1 SGHRS and CDR2 YFSETQ.

The gene calls are TRBV24-1 and TRBJ1-2; D is unresolved. Trimming removed 3 bases from V and 4 bases from J, with 8 bases in between. The CDR3 consists of 13 residues. CDR1 KGHDR and CDR2 SFDVKD come from the germline V gene. The CDR3 spells CATSDPRGYGYTF. CDR3 bases: TGTGCCACCAGTGATCCGCGGGGCTATGGCTACACCTTC.

V usage is TRBV4-1 and J usage is TRBJ2-5, with 10 bases fitting TRBD2. In germline, CDR1 is MGHRA, CDR2 YSYEKL. The CDR3 runs to 14 residues. V was pared by 4 bases and J by 7 bases, with 6 bases of the junction left unmatched. In nucleotides, the CDR3 is TGCGCCAGCAGCCCAGCGGGGGGGCGGGTGACCCAGTACTTC. Translating gives CASSPAGGRVTQYF.

The sample holds one count of this clonotype. The chain carries TRBV20-1 and TRBJ1-2; D may be TRBD1 (5 bases). This CDR3 region has 14 residues. Looked up from germline, CDR1 is DFQATT and CDR2 is SNEGSKA (reference sequence). V was pared by 0 bases and J by 1 base, with 9 bases between. The CDR3 coding sequence is TGCAGTGCTAGAGATGACAGCCATAACTATGGCTACACCTTC. Residues: CSARDDSHNYGYTF.

The chain joins TRBV6-4 to TRBJ1-1, with a tentative D call TRBD1 (6 bases). The length of the CDR3 is 13 residues. Germline CDR1 reads MRHNA; CDR2 reads SNTAGT. Trimming stripped 4 bases from V and 7 bases from J, with 13 bases between. The CDR3 nucleotides read TGTGCCAGCAGTGCGGGGGCCGGCGGTGAAGCTTTCTTT. Amino acid sequence: CASSAGAGGEAFF.

This clonotype was counted only a few times. CDR3 nucleotides: TGTGCCAGCAGCCGAGGGACAGGGGCGAACACTGAAGCTTTCTTT. This sequence encodes CASSRGTGANTEAFF. This rearrangement joins TRBV7-9 to TRBJ1-1, with 10 bases fitting TRBD1. Germline trimming cut 5 bases from V and 1 base from J; bases unmatched to any gene: 4. Germline values: CDR1 SEHNR, CDR2 FQNEAQ (reference sequence). The CDR3 sequence is 15 residues long.

The chain couples TRBV7-3 to TRBJ2-3; TRBD2 matches 8 bases. CDR3 length: 17 residues. V was pared by 5 bases and J by 5 bases, with 15 bases of the junction left unmatched. Germline lookup yields CDR1 SGHTA and CDR2 FQGTGA. The CDR3 spells CASSPFRAGVLKDTQYF. CDR3 DNA sequence: TGTGCCAGCAGCCCATTTAGAGCGGGAGTGTTGAAAGATACGCAGTATTTT.

There are a few counts of this clonotype. The gene calls are TRBV7-8 and TRBJ2-3; TRBD2 matches 11 bases. CDR1 SGHVS and CDR2 FQNEAQ come from the germline V gene. The V and J ends lost 5 bases and 3 bases, in that order; junction bases with no gene match: 10. The CDR3 contains 17 residues. The chain's CDR3 is CASSPHLAGGATDTQYF. The CDR3 nucleotides read TGTGCCAGCAGCCCCCATCTAGCGGGAGGTGCGACAGATACGCAGTATTTT.

The chain combines TRBV15 with TRBJ2-6; TRBD1 agrees at 7 bases. Germline V lookup: CDR1 LNHNV, CDR2 YYDKDF (reference sequence). The CDR3 is 16 amino acids. Trimming cost V 7 bases and J 2 bases; bases outside gene matches: 8. Here the CDR3 DNA reads TGTGCCACCAAATCCCGAGACAGGGCTGGGGCCAACGTCCTGACTTTC. Encoded protein: CATKSRDRAGANVLTF.

This clonotype showed up many times. The chain has TRBV5-1 and TRBJ2-7; D is possibly TRBD1 or TRBD2 (6 bases each). The CDR3 contains 14 residues. The germline V gene encodes CDR1 SGHRS and CDR2 YFSETQ. Trimming cost V 5 bases and J 5 bases, with 17 bases left between them. The chain's CDR3 is CASSVTLGGDEQYF. The CDR3, as DNA: TGCGCCAGCAGTGTCACCCTGGGGGGCGACGAGCAGTACTTC.

The rearrangement links TRBV7-9 to TRBJ2-1; maybe TRBD2 (6 bases). From germline, CDR1 is SEHNR and CDR2 FQNEAQ (reference sequence). This CDR3 region has 15 residues. The V end was cut by 3 bases, the J end by 4 bases, with 13 bases between. The CDR3 loop is CASSFGTLRYNEQFF. The CDR3 coding sequence is TGTGCCAGCAGCTTTGGGACTTTGAGATACAATGAGCAGTTCTTC.

The chain couples TRBV20-1 to TRBJ2-3, with TRBD2 matching over 8 bases. V lost 6 bases, J lost 0 bases, and 8 bases stayed unmatched. This CDR3 region has 15 residues. The germline V gene encodes CDR1 DFQATT and CDR2 SNEGSKA (reference sequence). CDR3 nucleotides: TGCAGTGCCCGGGGCTCTAGCGGGAGCACAGATACGCAGTATTTT. Its translation: CSARGSSGSTDTQYF.